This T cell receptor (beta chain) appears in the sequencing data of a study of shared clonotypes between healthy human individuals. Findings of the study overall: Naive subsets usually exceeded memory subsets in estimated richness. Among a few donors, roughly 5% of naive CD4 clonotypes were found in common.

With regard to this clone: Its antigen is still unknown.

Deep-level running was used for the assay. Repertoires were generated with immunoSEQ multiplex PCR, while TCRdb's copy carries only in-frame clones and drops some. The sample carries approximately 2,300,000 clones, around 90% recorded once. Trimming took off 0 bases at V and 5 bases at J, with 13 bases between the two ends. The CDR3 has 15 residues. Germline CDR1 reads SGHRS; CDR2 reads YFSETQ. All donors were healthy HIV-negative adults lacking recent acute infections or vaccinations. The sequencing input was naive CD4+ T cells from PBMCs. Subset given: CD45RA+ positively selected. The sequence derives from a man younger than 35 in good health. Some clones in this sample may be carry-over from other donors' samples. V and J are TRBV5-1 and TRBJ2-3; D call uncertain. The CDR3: CASSLVVGSEDTQYF. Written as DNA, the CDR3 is TGCGCCAGCAGCTTGGTGGTGGGAAGTGAAGATACGCAGTATTTT.